The 5 T cell receptor beta chains in this list originate from one sample, sequenced in a study of cytomegalovirus exposure and HLA in healthy donors. Primers: 60 Vbeta forward and 13 Jbeta reverse. The data were produced by immunoSEQ multiplex PCR, yet TCRdb's version contains in-frame clones alone and is incomplete. The table lists a few hundred thousand clones, about 93% of them singletons. Sequenced sample: PBMCs. The source is a girl aged 2-10 years in good health and CMV-seronegative.

The chain carries TRBV29-1 and TRBJ2-1; 7 bases are a match to TRBD2. The CDR3 is 15 amino acids. Germline V gene data show CDR1 as SQVTM and CDR2 as ANQGSEA. Unmatched junction bases numbered 13, after V lost 7 bases and J lost 4 bases. The CDR3, as DNA: TGCAGCGCACCGAGACTAGCCTCCGCGTACAATGAGCAGTTCTTC. This sequence encodes CSAPRLASAYNEQFF.

The chain carries TRBV19 and TRBJ2-7; TRBD1 aligns across 8 bases. CDR1 is LNHDA, CDR2 SQIVND, per germline (reference sequence). V lost 6 bases and J lost 3; bases outside the gene matches: 10. CDR3 length equals 15 residues. CDR3 region: CASRRQGQGDYEQYF. The CDR3 region has the DNA TGTGCCAGTAGACGACAGGGGCAAGGAGACTACGAGCAGTACTTC.

This clone was seen more than once but under ten times. J is TRBJ1-4 and V is TRBV10-3; maybe TRBD1 (5 bases). With 0 bases removed from V and 1 base from J, the gap between germline ends came to 6 bases. Germline assignment: CDR1 ENHRY and CDR2 SYGVKD. This CDR3 has 15 amino acids. The CDR3 loop reads CAISESGQTNEKLFF. The CDR3 region has the DNA TGTGCCATCAGTGAGTCAGGACAAACTAATGAAAAACTGTTTTTT.

V usage is TRBV7-9 and J usage is TRBJ2-1; 9 bases line up with TRBD1. This CDR3 contains 14 residues. CDR1 SEHNR and CDR2 FQNEAQ come from the germline V gene (reference sequence). V was pared by 5 bases and J by 7 bases, with 6 bases of the junction left unmatched. DNA for the CDR3: TGTGCCAGCAGCCTAGGACAGGGGAGAAATGAGCAGTTCTTC. This codes for CASSLGQGRNEQFF.

V and J are TRBV2 and TRBJ2-2; weak D call: TRBD2 (6 bases). The V end lost 6 bases, the J end lost 4 bases, and 15 bases lay between the germline ends. Germline CDR1 reads SNHLY; CDR2 reads FYNNEI. The CDR3 has 15 amino acids. This chain's CDR3 is CASSAREQSTGELFF. CDR3 bases: TGTGCCAGCAGCGCACGGGAGCAGAGCACCGGGGAGCTGTTTTTT.